This T cell receptor beta chain was sequenced for a study of blood T cell repertoires in COVID-19. Study-wide context: The United States, Italy and Spain supplied acute and convalescent COVID-19 samples.

CDR1 is SGHDT, CDR2 YYEEEE, per germline. The trim removed 4 bases at V and 1 base at J, leaving 16 bases unmatched. The CDR3 consists of 19 residues. Generated by immunoSEQ multiplex PCR, the TCRdb table keeps only in-frame clones and is missing some. The sample carries 310,000 or so clones, approximately 83% recorded once. The chain couples TRBV5-6 to TRBJ1-5; 8 bases fit TRBD1. The TCR sequence derives from a woman aged 25 to 39 who had recovered from COVID-19. Sequenced material: peripheral blood. The CDR3 region has the DNA TGTGCCAGCAGCCAACGTAGGACAGGGAGGTCATGGAGCAATCAGCCCCAGCATTTT. Translating it yields CASSQRRTGRSWSNQPQHF.